The 24 T cell receptor beta chains presented below share a single source sample, sequenced in a study of blood T cell repertoires in COVID-19. Produced via immunoSEQ multiplex PCR; TCRdb's table is partial and in-frame only. The sample lists nearly 350,000 clones; about 90% were seen once. The specimen sequenced was peripheral blood. Receptors were obtained from a woman aged 18-29 years who had recovered from COVID-19.

The chain has TRBV19 and TRBJ1-5; no clear D gene. This CDR3 contains 14 residues. V was trimmed by 0 bases and J by 9 bases, leaving 12 bases between them. Germline V CDR1 and CDR2: LNHDA, SQIVND (reference sequence). In nucleotides, the CDR3 is TGTGCCAGTAGTATAGATACGGGGATTGCGCCCCAGCATTTT. Its protein product is CASSIDTGIAPQHF.

The chain couples TRBV7-2 to TRBJ1-2, with TRBD1 matching over 9 bases. CDR3 length: 14 residues. The ends lost 5 bases at V and 2 bases at J; junction bases unmatched: 3. Germline CDR1 and CDR2: SGHTA and FQGNSA. The CDR3 DNA reads TGTGCCAGCAGCCGGGACAGGGAGAACTATGGCTACACCTTC. The encoded protein is CASSRDRENYGYTF.

The chain recombines TRBV11-2 with TRBJ1-2; tentatively, D is TRBD1 (6 bases). The CDR3 has 15 amino acids. Germline V lookup: CDR1 SGHAT, CDR2 FQNNGV. V dropped 3 bases and J dropped 7 bases, with 18 bases sitting between them. CDR3 loop: CASSLDIWGRSGYTF. In DNA, the CDR3 is TGTGCCAGCAGCTTGGATATATGGGGGCGTAGTGGCTACACCTTC. The full variable domain, its missing parts supplied by reference TRBV11-2 and TRBJ1-2, is EAGVAQSPRYKIIEKRQSVAFWCNPISGHATLYWYQQILGQGPKLLIQFQNNGVVDDSQLPKDRFSAERLKGVDSTLKIQPAKLEDSAVYLCASSLDIWGRSGYTFGSGTRLTVV.

This clone was recorded only once. This sequence joins TRBV30 and TRBJ1-2, with D tentatively TRBD1 (6 bases). The germline V gene has CDR1 GTSNPN and CDR2 SVGIG (reference sequence). V dropped 8 bases and J dropped 3 bases, with 19 bases sitting between them. The CDR3 extends over 14 amino acids. For the CDR3, the DNA is TGTGCCGGGAAAACTGCGGACAGCTACTATGGCTACACCTTC. Protein sequence: CAGKTADSYYGYTF.

The chain is built from TRBV7-8 and TRBJ1-4; D may be TRBD1 (6 bases). The V gene's germline CDR1 is SGHVS and CDR2 FQNEAQ. Deletions cut 1 base from V and 3 bases from J, with 12 bases between. This CDR3 is built from 16 residues. The CDR3 is CASSLGQGRANEKLFF. The CDR3 DNA sequence: TGTGCCAGCAGCTTAGGGCAGGGGAGGGCTAATGAAAAACTGTTTTTT.

V gene TRBV11-3 combines with J gene TRBJ2-1, with 9 bases fitting TRBD1. The germline V gene encodes CDR1 SGHNT and CDR2 YENEEA. There are 17 residues in the CDR3. J was trimmed by 4 bases and V by 5 bases; bases with no gene match: 12. The CDR3 DNA follows: TGTGCCAGCAGCCCTAGGAGGGGACAGGGACGATACAATGAGCAGTTCTTC. Its protein product is CASSPRRGQGRYNEQFF.

The chain joins TRBV27 to TRBJ2-3; 9 bases map to TRBD1. The CDR3 has 17 residues. Looked up from germline, CDR1 is MNHEY and CDR2 is SMNVEV (reference sequence). V trimming: 2 bases; J trimming: 0 bases; junction bases outside the gene matches: 6. CDR3 in DNA: TGTGCCAGCAGTTTACTCACAGGGGGCGGGAGCACAGATACGCAGTATTTT. It translates to CASSLLTGGGSTDTQYF.

The gene calls are TRBV19 and TRBJ1-3; 8 positions match TRBD1. V dropped 3 bases and J dropped 0; count of bases not matched to a gene: 10. This CDR3 is 18 amino acids long. CDR1 LNHDA and CDR2 SQIVND come from the germline V gene (reference sequence). CDR3 region: CASSMAQGGILSGNTIYF. CDR3 DNA sequence: TGTGCCAGTAGTATGGCACAGGGGGGGATTCTCTCTGGAAACACCATATATTTT.

This chain links TRBV11-3 with TRBJ2-5; 10 bases align to TRBD2. CDR3 length equals 16 residues. The V segment lost 5 bases and the J segment 5 bases; nucleotides outside the gene matches: 11. CDR1 is SGHNT and CDR2 is YENEEA in the germline V gene. The CDR3, as DNA: TGTGCCAGCAGCCCCGGGACTAGCGCGATGGTGGAGACCCAGTACTTC. Translating gives CASSPGTSAMVETQYF.

V and J are TRBV19 and TRBJ1-4, with 7 bases identical to TRBD1. The CDR3 spans 14 residues. J lost 7 bases, V lost 6 bases, and 8 bases had no gene match. CDR1 and CDR2 from the germline V gene are LNHDA and SQIVND (reference sequence). The CDR3 is CASRIDRAGEKLFF. The CDR3 coding sequence is TGTGCCAGTAGGATTGACAGGGCCGGTGAAAAACTGTTTTTT. Drawing the rest from reference TRBV19 and TRBJ1-4, the complete variable domain is DGGITQSPKYLFRKEGQNVTLSCEQNLNHDAMYWYRQDPGQGLRLIYYSQIVNDFQKGDIAEGYSVSREKKESFPLTVTSAQKNPTAFYLCASRIDRAGEKLFFGSGTQLSVL.

The V call is TRBV7-2, the J call TRBJ2-5; 12 positions match TRBD2. The germline V gene has CDR1 SGHTA and CDR2 FQGNSA. The CDR3 length is 17 residues. The V segment lost 5 bases and the J segment 4 bases; nucleotides outside the gene matches: 11. CDR3 loop: CASSPTGRGLAGETQYF. Written as DNA, the CDR3 is TGTGCCAGCAGCCCAACCGGGAGGGGACTAGCGGGAGAGACCCAGTACTTC.

A few counts support this clone. V usage is TRBV7-6 and J usage is TRBJ2-3; 8 bases fit TRBD2. Germline V gene data show CDR1 as SGHVS and CDR2 as FNYEAQ. The junction had 11 bases not matched to a gene; V was cut back by 7 bases and J by 5 bases. The CDR3 loop spans 15 amino acids. The chain's CDR3 is CASTPGTSQGDTQYF. In DNA, the CDR3 is TGTGCCAGCACGCCAGGGACTAGTCAAGGAGATACGCAGTATTTT. Full variable domain (missing parts from reference TRBV7-6 and TRBJ2-3): GAGVSQSPRYKVTKRGQDVALRCDPISGHVSLYWYRQALGQGPEFLTYFNYEAQQDKSGLPNDRFSAERPEGSISTLTIQRTEQRDSAMYRCASTPGTSQGDTQYFGPGTRLTVL.

The chain is built from TRBV5-3 and TRBJ2-7, with TRBD1 identical over 7 bases. TRBV5-3 is noted as an ORF with a role that remains uncertain. The CDR3 consists of 14 residues. Trimming cost V 1 base and J 0 bases; bases outside gene matches: 1. CDR3 nucleotides: TGTGCCAGAAGCTTGAGACAGGGCTCCTACGAGCAGTACGTC. It specifies CARSLRQGSYEQYV.

The genes are TRBV7-6 and TRBJ1-1, with 8 bases that match TRBD1. Germline lookup yields CDR1 SGHVS and CDR2 FNYEAQ. CDR3 length equals 16 residues. The V gene end was trimmed by 5 bases and the J gene end by 3 bases; junction bases not matched to a gene: 11. This CDR3 is CASSPAGGGSDTEAFF. The DNA for the CDR3 is TGTGCCAGCAGCCCCGCAGGGGGCGGGTCGGACACTGAAGCTTTCTTT.

The V and J genes are TRBV15 and TRBJ2-3, with 9 bases fitting TRBD1. The CDR3 loop spans 14 amino acids. The germline CDR1 and CDR2 sequences are LNHNV and YYDKDF (reference sequence). Trimming took 4 bases from V and 4 from J; bases not matched to a gene: 3. CDR3 loop: CATSTRQGADTQYF. The CDR3 DNA is TGTGCCACCAGCACGAGACAGGGGGCAGATACGCAGTATTTT.

This chain links TRBV11-3 with TRBJ1-6; 9 bases line up with TRBD1. The CDR3 runs 15 residues. V lost 4 bases to trimming and J lost 10 bases; unmatched junction nucleotides: 8. Germline V gene lookup returns CDR1 SGHNT and CDR2 YENEEA. The DNA for the CDR3 is TGTGCCAGCAGCTCCCAGGGACAGGGAGTCTCACCCCTCCACTTT. It codes for CASSSQGQGVSPLHF. The full variable domain, in which reference TRBV11-3 and TRBJ1-6 provide the parts outside the CDR3, is EAGVVQSPRYKIIEKKQPVAFWCNPISGHNTLYWYLQNLGQGPELLIRYENEEAVDDSQLPKDRFSAERLKGVDSTLKIQPAELGDSAVYLCASSSQGQGVSPLHFGNGTRLTVT.

The chain is built from TRBV14 and TRBJ2-2; D ambiguous. The CDR3 covers 15 residues. CDR1 and CDR2 from the germline V gene are SGHDN and FVKESK. V lost 0 bases, J lost 4 bases, and 9 bases lay in between. The CDR3 here is CASSQDPVRTGELFF. The CDR3, as DNA: TGTGCCAGCAGCCAAGATCCGGTCCGCACCGGGGAGCTGTTTTTT.

CDR3 nucleotide sequence: TGTGCCAGCAGCGGAGAGTCCGGATACACTGAAGCTTTCTTT. Residues: CASSGESGYTEAFF. The gene calls are TRBV7-9 and TRBJ1-1; the D is unclear. The V gene lost 5 bases and the J gene lost 3 bases, with 13 bases spanning the gap. This CDR3 spans 14 amino acids. The germline V gene has CDR1 SEHNR and CDR2 FQNEAQ (reference sequence).

The chain joins TRBV5-1 to TRBJ1-3, with a tentative D call TRBD1 (6 bases). V dropped 3 bases and J dropped 0 bases, with 19 bases sitting between them. The CDR3 spans 18 residues. CDR1 and CDR2 from the germline V gene are SGHRS and YFSETQ. The CDR3 spells CASSSILGGGSSGNTIYF. CDR3 nucleotides: TGCGCCAGCAGCTCGATTCTAGGGGGTGGAAGCTCTGGAAACACCATATATTTT.

CDR3 bases: TGCGCCAGCAGTGAGACAGGGGTAGCTGGGGCCAACGTCCTGACTTTC. As protein: CASSETGVAGANVLTF. The V gene is TRBV5-1, the J gene TRBJ2-6; TRBD1 aligns across 8 bases. Germline V CDR1 and CDR2: SGHRS, YFSETQ. This CDR3 is built from 16 residues. With 5 bases clipped from V and 2 bases from J, the junction kept 6 bases outside the gene matches.

The chain joins TRBV2 to TRBJ2-1, with a possible D match to TRBD1 (5 bases). The length of the CDR3 is 14 residues. The germline CDR1 and CDR2 sequences are SNHLY and FYNNEI. V was trimmed by 5 bases and J by 0 bases, leaving 8 bases between them. In DNA form, the CDR3 reads TGTGCCAGCAGTCGACAGAGCTCCTACAATGAGCAGTTCTTC. It yields the protein CASSRQSSYNEQFF. The full variable domain, rest sourced from reference TRBV2 and TRBJ2-1, is EPEVTQTPSHQVTQMGQEVILRCVPISNHLYFYWYRQILGQKVEFLVSFYNNEISEKSEIFDDQFSVERPDGSNFTLKIRSTKLEDSAMYFCASSRQSSYNEQFFGPGTRLTVL.

V and J are TRBV3-1 (or the pseudogene TRBV3-2) and TRBJ2-2; 8 positions agree with TRBD2. Germline assignment: CDR1 LGHDT and CDR2 YNNKEL (reference sequence). The CDR3 loop spans 18 amino acids. Trimming cost V 0 bases and J 3 bases; bases outside gene matches: 9. The CDR3 here is CASSQEHSGGQYTGELFF. The CDR3 nucleotides are TGTGCCAGCAGCCAAGAGCACAGCGGGGGACAATACACCGGGGAGCTGTTTTTT.

This sequence joins TRBV6-2 or TRBV6-3 and TRBJ2-1; 8 bases are shared with TRBD2. The germline V gene encodes CDR1 MNHEY and CDR2 SVGEGT. The CDR3 is 17 residues long. Trimming removed 0 bases from V and 7 bases from J; junction bases left unmatched: 11. This CDR3 reads CASSYSPLLAGGNEQFF. The CDR3 DNA sequence: TGTGCCAGCAGTTACTCCCCGCTTCTGGCGGGAGGAAATGAGCAGTTCTTC.

The gene calls are TRBV6-2 or TRBV6-3 and TRBJ1-5; TRBD1 aligns across 7 bases. J lost 6 bases, V lost 3 bases, and 5 bases had no gene match. The CDR3 runs 14 residues. Germline V gene sequence: CDR1 MNHEY, CDR2 SVGEGT. The CDR3 sequence is CASSYRGGSQPQHF. The CDR3 DNA is TGTGCCAGCAGTTATAGAGGGGGCAGTCAGCCCCAGCATTTT.